This T cell receptor (beta chain) was recorded in a study of blood T cells in healthy people across ages. There are 14 residues in the CDR3. Germline CDR1 and CDR2: MNHNY and SVGAGI (reference sequence). Next came a second PCR, run for about 7 to 12 cycles, which used a sample-barcoded 5' primer along with a J-beta primer mix. One entry per CDR3 protein, called by TCRdb with MiXCR from the 5' RACE reads. The profile shows about 750,000 distinct CDR3 sequences, about 48% of them singletons. What was sequenced was blood. The V and J genes are TRBV6-6 and TRBJ2-5, with D uncertain. The DNA matches TRBJ2-7 better at its end, which makes the J call doubtful. This receptor was obtained from a man older than 75 in good health. As DNA, the CDR3 is TGTGCCAGCAGTCTCAAATCAGGACCCTACGAGCAGTACTTC. Residues: CASSLKSGPYEQYF.